Below are 32 T cell receptor beta chains sequenced from a single sample in a study of OX40 agonist ivuxolimab in advanced cancers. Sequencing was performed with immunoSEQ multiplex PCR; in TCRdb, only in-frame clones are kept and a portion is missing. The sample shows just under 75,000 clones, more than 85% of them seen only once. The sample here was CD4+ or CD8+ T cells sorted from blood, taken in a trial of the OX40 agonist ivuxolimab. The receptors originated from an adult with an advanced solid tumor such as melanoma, head and neck, liver or kidney cancer.

The rearrangement joins TRBV19 to TRBJ2-1; D is uncertain. The germline V and J ends were trimmed by 3 bases and 0 bases, with 12 bases remaining between them. The CDR3 length is 16 residues. CDR1 is LNHDA, CDR2 SQIVND, per germline (reference sequence). The CDR3 sequence: CASSIAARSSYNEQFF. CDR3 nucleotide sequence: TGTGCCAGTAGTATCGCGGCAAGAAGCTCCTACAATGAGCAGTTCTTC. Supplemented by reference TRBV19 and TRBJ2-1, the full variable domain reads DGGITQSPKYLFRKEGQNVTLSCEQNLNHDAMYWYRQDPGQGLRLIYYSQIVNDFQKGDIAEGYSVSREKKESFPLTVTSAQKNPTAFYLCASSIAARSSYNEQFFGPGTRLTVL.

This clone was seen a handful of times. The V call is TRBV4-2, the J call TRBJ2-7; no firm D call. Trimming pared 0 bases from V and 1 base from J, leaving 10 bases between. Germline V CDR1 and CDR2: LGHNA, YNFKEQ. This CDR3 comprises 15 residues. CDR3 nucleotide sequence: TGTGCCAGCAGCCAAGACGTGACGGTTTCCTACGAGCAGTACTTC. Protein product: CASSQDVTVSYEQYF.

The chain combines TRBV7-2 with TRBJ1-3, with D perhaps matching TRBD1 (5 bases). Germline lookup yields CDR1 SGHTA and CDR2 FQGNSA. The CDR3 covers 14 residues. The V gene lost 4 bases and the J gene lost 5 bases, with 12 bases spanning the gap. The CDR3 DNA reads as TGTGCCAGCAGCTCTGCAGGGCTACGAAACACCATATATTTT. Translated: CASSSAGLRNTIYF. The complete variable domain, with remaining parts taken from reference TRBV7-2 and TRBJ1-3, reads GAGVSQSPSNKVTEKGKDVELRCDPISGHTALYWYRQSLGQGLEFLIYFQGNSAPDKSGLPSDRFSAERTGGSVSTLTIQRTQQEDSAVYLCASSSAGLRNTIYFGEGSWLTVV.

The gene calls are TRBV30 and TRBJ2-2; possible D gene TRBD1, 5 bases. Trimming pared 0 bases from V and 0 bases from J, leaving 8 bases between. The CDR3 totals 15 residues. Per germline, CDR1 GTSNPN and CDR2 SVGIG (reference sequence). CDR3 sequence: CAWSVDSANTGELFF. The CDR3 DNA sequence: TGTGCCTGGAGTGTTGACAGCGCGAACACCGGGGAGCTGTTTTTT.

V gene TRBV25-1 combines with J gene TRBJ2-3; no firm D call. CDR1 is MGHDK, CDR2 SYGVNS, per germline. The germline V and J ends were trimmed by 5 bases and 2 bases, with 8 bases remaining between them. The CDR3 has 13 residues. This CDR3 reads CASSSRYTDTQYF. In DNA, the CDR3 is TGTGCCAGCAGTTCAAGGTACACAGATACGCAGTATTTT.

The chain combines TRBV19 with TRBJ2-7; 13 bases match TRBD2. The CDR3 totals 18 residues. In germline, CDR1 is LNHDA, CDR2 SQIVND (reference sequence). After removal of 7 bases from V and 0 bases from J, the junction contained 12 bases not matched to a gene. For the CDR3, the DNA is TGTGCCAGTACCCCCGGACTAGCGGGAGTGGGGAGCTCCTACGAGCAGTACTTC. Translation: CASTPGLAGVGSSYEQYF.

The chain couples TRBV7-9 to TRBJ2-5, with TRBD2 matching 8 bases. The CDR3 is 13 residues long. CDR1 and CDR2 (germline): SEHNR, FQNEAQ (reference sequence). V was pared by 7 bases and J by 11 bases, with 12 bases of the junction left unmatched. DNA of the CDR3: TGTGCCAGCACGCTCAGCGGGAGTGGAGAGCAGTACTTC. This sequence encodes CASTLSGSGEQYF.

This sequence joins TRBV6-1 and TRBJ2-3; D ambiguous. CDR1 and CDR2 (germline): MNHNS, SASEGT. CDR3 size: 14 residues. The V end was cut by 2 bases, the J end by 2 bases, with 8 bases between. The CDR3 sequence is CASSELFSTDTQYF. In DNA, the CDR3 is TGTGCCAGCAGTGAACTCTTTTCCACAGATACGCAGTATTTT.

The chain joins TRBV5-5 to TRBJ2-5; TRBD1 agrees at 7 bases. The ends lost 1 base at V and 2 bases at J; junction bases unmatched: 8. The CDR3 extends over 16 amino acids. CDR1 SGHKS and CDR2 YYEKEE come from the germline V gene (reference sequence). The CDR3 DNA reads TGTGCCAGCAGCTTGAACCCGGGACAGCTACAAGAGACCCAGTACTTC. Protein: CASSLNPGQLQETQYF.

The chain is built from TRBV4-1 and TRBJ2-1, with D perhaps matching TRBD1 or TRBD2 (6 bases each). The germline CDR1 and CDR2 sequences are MGHRA and YSYEKL. This CDR3 is built from 15 residues. The V and J ends lost 1 base and 4 bases respectively, with 11 bases between them. CDR3 nucleotides: TGCGCCAGCAGCCAAGGGGGGGCGCGTTACAATGAGCAGTTCTTC. Its protein product is CASSQGGARYNEQFF.

In regard to this clone: Sequence at one end of the junction differs from germline and may be a read error. The rearrangement uses TRBV15 and TRBJ2-7; the D gene is possibly TRBD1 (6 bases). In germline, CDR1 is LNHNV, CDR2 YYDKDF (reference sequence). The CDR3 totals 17 residues. The CDR3 DNA follows: TGTGCCACCAGCCGAGACATTACAGGGAGCGCAACCTACGAGCAGTACTTC. It is translated as CATSRDITGSATYEQYF.

The chain links TRBV19 to TRBJ1-2, with D perhaps TRBD1 (5 bases). V was clipped by 3 bases and J by 8 bases, with 25 bases between them. From germline, CDR1 is LNHDA and CDR2 SQIVND (reference sequence). The CDR3 has 17 residues. CDR3 DNA: TGTGCCAGTAGTATCCAGGGCGGGGCCGAACGCGGAGGGGGCTACACCTTC. Translation: CASSIQGGAERGGGYTF.

The V call is TRBV19, the J call TRBJ2-3; D could derive from TRBD1 or TRBD2 (5 bases each). This CDR3 has 15 amino acids. The germline V gene encodes CDR1 LNHDA and CDR2 SQIVND (reference sequence). With 4 bases removed from V and 5 bases from J, the gap between germline ends came to 16 bases. DNA for the CDR3: TGTGCCAGTAGTACATTAGCGCTTGGGGGAGATACGCAGTATTTT. Protein sequence: CASSTLALGGDTQYF.

This clone was counted a single time. The chain joins TRBV11-2 to TRBJ1-4; TRBD1 might be the D (5 bases). The germline V gene encodes CDR1 SGHAT and CDR2 FQNNGV. The CDR3 contains 15 residues. V lost 5 bases to trimming and J lost 3 bases, with 13 bases between them. The CDR3 sequence is CASSANRLPNEKLFF. CDR3 sequence (DNA): TGTGCCAGCAGCGCTAACAGGCTCCCTAATGAAAAACTGTTTTTT.

The chain is built from TRBV30 and TRBJ2-3, with 8 bases matching TRBD1. V trimming: 5 bases; J trimming: 2 bases; junction bases outside the gene matches: 6. CDR3 length: 14 amino acids. Germline V gives CDR1 GTSNPN, CDR2 SVGIG (reference sequence). The CDR3 coding sequence is TGTGCCTGGGACCGGACAGGGTCCACAGATACGCAGTATTTT. This gives the protein CAWDRTGSTDTQYF.

V gene TRBV11-3 combines with J gene TRBJ2-3, with D maybe TRBD1 (6 bases). CDR1 and CDR2 from the germline V gene are SGHNT and YENEEA. Trimming shortened V by 5 bases and J by 2 bases, and 17 bases separated the two germline ends. The CDR3 contains 16 residues. The CDR3 DNA reads as TGTGCCAGCAGCGGCGGATGGGCAGGGGTCACAGATACGCAGTATTTT. This translates into CASSGGWAGVTDTQYF.

This chain connects TRBV10-3 to TRBJ1-3; maybe TRBD1 (5 bases). In germline, CDR1 is ENHRY, CDR2 SYGVKD. Trimming pared 4 bases from V and 1 base from J, leaving 14 bases between. The CDR3 contains 16 residues. In DNA form, the CDR3 reads TGTGCCATCAGTGCCACGGGGGACCTGTCTGGAAACACCATATATTTT. It specifies CAISATGDLSGNTIYF.

The gene calls are TRBV5-6 and TRBJ2-5; TRBD2 matches at 8 bases. After removal of 1 base from V and 5 bases from J, the junction contained 4 bases not matched to a gene. This CDR3 comprises 14 residues. Germline V gene data show CDR1 as SGHDT and CDR2 as YYEEEE. The CDR3, as DNA: TGTGCCAGCAGCTTGACCTTAGCGGGGGAGACCCAGTACTTC. It yields the protein CASSLTLAGETQYF.

This sequence joins TRBV5-6 and TRBJ1-1, with D possibly TRBD1 on 6 matching bases. Trimming removed 1 base at V and 5 bases at J, with 15 bases between. Germline V gene sequence: CDR1 SGHDT, CDR2 YYEEEE. The CDR3 is 15 residues long. CDR3 coding DNA: TGTGCCAGCAGCTTGTTCGGGACAACGGGGACTGAAGCTTTCTTT. It encodes CASSLFGTTGTEAFF.

This chain uses TRBV18 with TRBJ2-3; no clear D gene. The CDR3 runs to 11 residues. The germline V and J ends were trimmed by 6 bases and 2 bases, with 3 bases remaining between them. Germline V CDR1 and CDR2: KGHSH, LQKENI. CDR3 in amino acids: CASSTTDTQYF. CDR3 sequence (DNA): TGTGCCAGCTCCACCACAGATACGCAGTATTTT.

V and J are TRBV20-1 and TRBJ1-1; no definite D call. The CDR3 is 10 residues long. Per the germline V gene, CDR1 is DFQATT and CDR2 is SNEGSKA (reference sequence). The CDR3 region is CSYDGPEAFF. CDR3 nucleotides: TGCTCCTATGACGGGCCTGAAGCTTTCTTT.

This rearrangement joins TRBV30 to TRBJ2-7; D remains ambiguous. The germline V and J ends were trimmed by 3 bases and 0 bases, with 9 bases remaining between them. In germline, CDR1 is GTSNPN, CDR2 SVGIG (reference sequence). This CDR3 comprises 13 residues. CDR3 nucleotides: TGTGCCTGGAGAGTGGGTGGCTCCTACGAGCAGTACTTC. Encoded protein: CAWRVGGSYEQYF.

V gene TRBV30 combines with J gene TRBJ2-3; no clear D. CDR1 GTSNPN and CDR2 SVGIG come from the germline V gene (reference sequence). Trimming pared 5 bases from V and 6 bases from J, leaving 9 bases between. This CDR3 comprises 11 residues. This CDR3 reads CAWSIGDTQYF. CDR3 in DNA: TGTGCCTGGTCGATAGGGGATACGCAGTATTTT.

The rearrangement uses TRBV6-6 and TRBJ2-5; unclear D gene. CDR1 is MNHNY, CDR2 SVGAGI, per germline (reference sequence). The V and J ends lost 6 bases and 4 bases respectively, with 12 bases between them. This CDR3 spans 13 amino acids. CDR3 bases: TGTGCCAGCAGCTCCACCTGGGGAGAGACCCAGTACTTC. Translation gives CASSSTWGETQYF.

The chain joins TRBV2 to TRBJ2-2, with 8 positions matching TRBD1. CDR3 length: 15 residues. Losses at the gene ends were 6 bases for V and 3 bases for J; bases not matched to a gene: 6. Germline V gene lookup returns CDR1 SNHLY and CDR2 FYNNEI. DNA of the CDR3: TGTGCCAGCAGCCTCGGACAGGGCTACACCGGGGAGCTGTTTTTT. Translated: CASSLGQGYTGELFF.

Worth noting for this clone: At one end the junction does not follow the germline gene, possibly because of a read error. V usage is TRBV6-6 and J usage is TRBJ2-7; 8 bases are a match to TRBD2. The CDR3 is 15 residues long. In germline, CDR1 is MNHNY, CDR2 SVGAGI (reference sequence). The CDR3: CASSYSRTSSHEQYF. CDR3 nucleotide sequence: TGTGCCAGCAGTTACTCGCGGACTAGCTCCCACGAGCAGTACTTC.

The chain uses TRBV7-6 and TRBJ1-2, with no clear D. V was cut by 0 bases and J by 8 bases, with 16 bases left in between. The CDR3 spans 15 residues. Per germline, CDR1 SGHVS and CDR2 FNYEAQ. Written as DNA, the CDR3 is TGTGCCAGCAGCTTAGCGGTCGGCCTCGAGGGCGGCTACACCTTC. Its protein is CASSLAVGLEGGYTF.

This chain connects TRBV2 to TRBJ1-3; 8 bases map to TRBD1. V lost 7 bases and J lost 3; bases outside the gene matches: 5. The CDR3 covers 14 residues. Looked up from germline, CDR1 is SNHLY and CDR2 is FYNNEI. The CDR3 here is CASTEDRVGNTIYF. As DNA, the CDR3 is TGTGCCAGCACCGAGGACAGGGTTGGAAACACCATATATTTT. Supplemented by reference TRBV2 and TRBJ1-3, the full variable domain reads EPEVTQTPSHQVTQMGQEVILRCVPISNHLYFYWYRQILGQKVEFLVSFYNNEISEKSEIFDDQFSVERPDGSNFTLKIRSTKLEDSAMYFCASTEDRVGNTIYFGEGSWLTVV.

This chain links TRBV4-1 with TRBJ2-7; 9 bases are shared with TRBD1. The J segment lost 3 bases and the V segment lost 1 base, leaving 7 bases of the junction unmatched. The CDR3 consists of 16 residues. Germline CDR1 reads MGHRA; CDR2 reads YSYEKL. The CDR3 spells CASSQAPGQGIYEQYF. The CDR3 DNA is TGCGCCAGCAGCCAAGCACCGGGACAGGGTATCTACGAGCAGTACTTC.

The CDR3 DNA reads TGTGCCAGCTCGACAGGGATAGAGACCCAGTACTTC. Translation gives CASSTGIETQYF. V is TRBV28 and J is TRBJ2-5; 7 positions agree with TRBD1. Germline CDR1 reads MDHEN; CDR2 reads SYDVKM. The CDR3 has 12 residues. The V segment lost 8 bases and the J segment 4 bases; nucleotides outside the gene matches: 4. Full variable domain (remainder filled in from reference TRBV28 and TRBJ2-5): DVKVTQSSRYLVKRTGEKVFLECVQDMDHENMFWYRQDPGLGLRLIYFSYDVKMKEKGDIPEGYSVSREKKERFSLILESASTNQTSMYLCASSTGIETQYFGPGTRLLVL.

The gene calls are TRBV19 and TRBJ1-5; the match to TRBD1 covers 7 bases. The germline V gene has CDR1 LNHDA and CDR2 SQIVND (reference sequence). The CDR3 totals 13 residues. V lost 6 bases to trimming and J lost 7 bases; unmatched junction nucleotides: 6. This chain's CDR3 is CASSDREGQPQHF. The CDR3 DNA is TGTGCCAGTAGCGACAGGGAGGGCCAGCCCCAGCATTTT.

The chain employs TRBV19 and TRBJ1-5; 8 nucleotides agree with TRBD1. The CDR3 has 15 amino acids. The germline CDR1 and CDR2 sequences are LNHDA and SQIVND (reference sequence). J lost 3 bases, V lost 3 bases, and 4 bases had no gene match. The chain's CDR3 is CASSMGQVNNQPQHF. The CDR3 DNA reads TGTGCCAGTAGTATGGGACAGGTCAACAATCAGCCCCAGCATTTT.